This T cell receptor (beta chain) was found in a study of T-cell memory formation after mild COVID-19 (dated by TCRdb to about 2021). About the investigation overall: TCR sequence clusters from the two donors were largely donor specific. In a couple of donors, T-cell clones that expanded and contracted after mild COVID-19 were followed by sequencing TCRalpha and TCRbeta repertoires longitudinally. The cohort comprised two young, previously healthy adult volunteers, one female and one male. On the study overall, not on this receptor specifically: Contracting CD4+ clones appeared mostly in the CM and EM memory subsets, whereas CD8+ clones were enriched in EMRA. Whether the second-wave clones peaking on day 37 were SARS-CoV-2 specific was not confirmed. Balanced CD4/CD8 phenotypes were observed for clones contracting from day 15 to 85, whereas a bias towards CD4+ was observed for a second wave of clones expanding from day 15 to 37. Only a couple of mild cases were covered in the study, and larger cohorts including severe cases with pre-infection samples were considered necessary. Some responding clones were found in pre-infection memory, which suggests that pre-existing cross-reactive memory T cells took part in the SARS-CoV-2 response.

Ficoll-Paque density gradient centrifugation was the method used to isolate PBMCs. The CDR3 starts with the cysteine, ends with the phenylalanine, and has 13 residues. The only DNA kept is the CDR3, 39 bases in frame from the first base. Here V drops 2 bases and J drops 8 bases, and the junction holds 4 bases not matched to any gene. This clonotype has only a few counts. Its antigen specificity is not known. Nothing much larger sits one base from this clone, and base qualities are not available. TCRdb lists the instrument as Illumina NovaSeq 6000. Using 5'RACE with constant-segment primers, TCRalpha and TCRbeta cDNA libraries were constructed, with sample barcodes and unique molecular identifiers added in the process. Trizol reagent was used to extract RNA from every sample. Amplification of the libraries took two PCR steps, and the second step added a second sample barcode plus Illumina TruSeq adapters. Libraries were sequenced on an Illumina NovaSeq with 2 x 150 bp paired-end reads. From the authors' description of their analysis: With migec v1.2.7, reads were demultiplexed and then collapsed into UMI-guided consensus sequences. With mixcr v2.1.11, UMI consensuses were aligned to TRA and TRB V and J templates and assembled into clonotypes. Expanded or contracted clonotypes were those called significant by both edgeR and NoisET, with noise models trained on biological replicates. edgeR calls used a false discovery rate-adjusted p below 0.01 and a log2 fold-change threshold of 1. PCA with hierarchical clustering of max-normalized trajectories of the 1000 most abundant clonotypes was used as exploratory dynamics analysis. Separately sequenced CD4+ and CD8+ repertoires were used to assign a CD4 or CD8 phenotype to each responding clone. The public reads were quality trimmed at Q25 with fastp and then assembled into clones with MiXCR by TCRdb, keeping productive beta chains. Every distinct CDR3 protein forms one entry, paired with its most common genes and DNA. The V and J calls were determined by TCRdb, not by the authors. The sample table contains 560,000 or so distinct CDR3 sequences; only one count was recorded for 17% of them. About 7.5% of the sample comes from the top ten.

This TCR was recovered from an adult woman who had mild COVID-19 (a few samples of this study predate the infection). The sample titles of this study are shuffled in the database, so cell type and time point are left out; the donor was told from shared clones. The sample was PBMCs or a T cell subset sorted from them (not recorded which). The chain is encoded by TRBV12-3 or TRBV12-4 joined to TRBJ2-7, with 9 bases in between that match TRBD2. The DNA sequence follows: TGTGCCAGCAGTTTAAGGCGGGAGGGCCAGCAGTACTTC. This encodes CASSLRREGQQYF.